This T cell receptor (beta chain) was sequenced during a study of T cell clonotyping in hematopoietic cell transplantation. Recipients were bled about 28 days pretransplant and at posttransplant days 30, 100, 180. The germline gives CDR1 SGHRS, CDR2 YFSETQ. V lost 0 bases to trimming and J lost 10 bases, with 7 bases between them. This CDR3 comprises 12 residues. Study results and caveats: Few recipient clonotypes overlapped donors; over 95% were de novo at given depth. Cells were unsorted, so CD4 and CD8 contributions were not separated.

Points on this clone: Its antigen is currently unknown.

Using immunoSEQ multiplex PCR, the repertoire was profiled, and TCRdb retains in-frame clones only, with some absent. The sample consists of some 6,500 clones, about 86% of them appearing once. This TCR derives from a female patient aged 50-60 years who had an allogeneic stem cell transplant from an unrelated donor, so the T cells may come from the graft donor. Some clones in this sample may be carry-over from other donors' samples. Here the sequenced sample was peripheral blood mononuclear cells, taken 180 days after allogeneic stem cell transplant. The rearrangement joins TRBV5-1 to TRBJ2-2; D is unresolved. This CDR3 is CASSLGAVELFF. The CDR3 nucleotides are TGCGCCAGCAGCTTGGGGGCAGTGGAGCTGTTTTTT.